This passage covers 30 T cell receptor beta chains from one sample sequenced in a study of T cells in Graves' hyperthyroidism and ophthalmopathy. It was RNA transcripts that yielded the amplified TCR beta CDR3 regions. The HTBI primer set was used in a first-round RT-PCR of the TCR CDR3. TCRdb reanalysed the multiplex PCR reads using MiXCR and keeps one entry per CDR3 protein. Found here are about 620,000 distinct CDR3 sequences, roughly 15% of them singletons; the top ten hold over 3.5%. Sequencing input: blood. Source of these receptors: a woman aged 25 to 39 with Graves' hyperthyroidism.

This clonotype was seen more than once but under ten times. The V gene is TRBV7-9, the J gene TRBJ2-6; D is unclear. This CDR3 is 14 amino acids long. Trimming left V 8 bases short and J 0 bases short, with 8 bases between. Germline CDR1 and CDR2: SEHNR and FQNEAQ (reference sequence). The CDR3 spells CASHYSSGANVLTF. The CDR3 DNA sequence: TGTGCCAGCCACTACAGCTCTGGGGCCAACGTCCTGACTTTC.

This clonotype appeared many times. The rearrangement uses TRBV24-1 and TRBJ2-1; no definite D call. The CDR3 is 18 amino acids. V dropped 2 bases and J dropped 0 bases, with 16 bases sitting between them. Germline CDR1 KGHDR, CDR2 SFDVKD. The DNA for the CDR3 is TGTGCCACCAGTGATTCCCGTTCTAGTGGGGTCTCCTACAATGAGCAGTTCTTC. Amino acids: CATSDSRSSGVSYNEQFF.

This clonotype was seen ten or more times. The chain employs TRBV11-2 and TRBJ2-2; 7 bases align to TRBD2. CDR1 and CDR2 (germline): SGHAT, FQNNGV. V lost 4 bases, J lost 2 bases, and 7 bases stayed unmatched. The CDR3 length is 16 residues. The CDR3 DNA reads TGTGCCAGCAGCTCCTGGGGGGGACTCAACACCGGGGAGCTGTTTTTT. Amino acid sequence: CASSSWGGLNTGELFF.

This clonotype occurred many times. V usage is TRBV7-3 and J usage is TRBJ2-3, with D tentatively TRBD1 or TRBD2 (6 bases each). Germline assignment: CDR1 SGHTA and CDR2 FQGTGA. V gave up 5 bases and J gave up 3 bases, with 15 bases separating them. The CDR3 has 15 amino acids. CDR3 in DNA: TGTGCCAGCAGCCGCAGCGGAGGGGGGACAGATACGCAGTATTTT. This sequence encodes CASSRSGGGTDTQYF. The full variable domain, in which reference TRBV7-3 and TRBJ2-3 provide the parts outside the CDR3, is GAGVSQTPSNKVTEKGKYVELRCDPISGHTALYWYRQSLGQGPEFLIYFQGTGAADDSGLPNDRFFAVRPEGSVSTLKIQRTERGDSAVYLCASSRSGGGTDTQYFGPGTRLTVL.

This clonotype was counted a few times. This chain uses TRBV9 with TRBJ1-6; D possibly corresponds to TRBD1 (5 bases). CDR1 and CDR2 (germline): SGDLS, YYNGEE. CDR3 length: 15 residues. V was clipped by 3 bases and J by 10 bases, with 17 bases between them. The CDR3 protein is CASSATGSFSSPLHF. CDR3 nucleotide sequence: TGTGCCAGCAGCGCCACAGGCTCTTTTAGCTCACCCCTCCACTTT.

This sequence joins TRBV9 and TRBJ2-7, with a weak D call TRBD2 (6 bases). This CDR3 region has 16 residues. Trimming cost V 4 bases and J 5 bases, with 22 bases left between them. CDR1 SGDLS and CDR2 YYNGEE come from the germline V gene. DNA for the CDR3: TGTGCCAGCAGCTTAGGCCCGACTAGAGGAGTCCACGAGCAGTACTTC. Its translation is CASSLGPTRGVHEQYF.

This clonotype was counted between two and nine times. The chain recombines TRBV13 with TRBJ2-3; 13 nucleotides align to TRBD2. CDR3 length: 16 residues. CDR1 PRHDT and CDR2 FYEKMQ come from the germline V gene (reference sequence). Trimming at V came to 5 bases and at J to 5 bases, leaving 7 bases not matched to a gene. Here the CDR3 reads CASSPTSGREVDTQYF. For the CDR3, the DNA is TGTGCCAGCAGCCCTACTAGCGGGAGGGAAGTAGATACGCAGTATTTT.

CDR3 DNA: TGTGCCAGCAGTCGCACTGGGGGTCGTTCTGAAGCTTTCTTT. It specifies CASSRTGGRSEAFF. This rearrangement joins TRBV6-2 or TRBV6-3 to TRBJ1-1; weak D call: TRBD1 (5 bases). CDR1 is MNHEY, CDR2 SVGEGT, per germline. This CDR3 spans 14 amino acids. Trimming stripped 5 bases from V and 6 bases from J, with 16 bases between.

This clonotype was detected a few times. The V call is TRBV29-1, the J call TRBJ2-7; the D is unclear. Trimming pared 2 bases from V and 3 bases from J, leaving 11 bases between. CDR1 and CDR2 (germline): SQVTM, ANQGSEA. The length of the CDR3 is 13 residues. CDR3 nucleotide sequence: TGCAGCGTTGAATTGGGCAGGCGCTACGAGCAGTACTTC. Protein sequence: CSVELGRRYEQYF.

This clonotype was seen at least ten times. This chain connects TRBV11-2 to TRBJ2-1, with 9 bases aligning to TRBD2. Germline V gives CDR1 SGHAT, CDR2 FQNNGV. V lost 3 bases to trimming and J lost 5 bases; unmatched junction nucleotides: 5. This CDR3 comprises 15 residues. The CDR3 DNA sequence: TGTGCCAGCAGCTTGGGCGGGAGGGCCCACAATGAGCAGTTCTTC. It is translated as CASSLGGRAHNEQFF. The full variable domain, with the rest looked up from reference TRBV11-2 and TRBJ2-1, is EAGVAQSPRYKIIEKRQSVAFWCNPISGHATLYWYQQILGQGPKLLIQFQNNGVVDDSQLPKDRFSAERLKGVDSTLKIQPAKLEDSAVYLCASSLGGRAHNEQFFGPGTRLTVL.

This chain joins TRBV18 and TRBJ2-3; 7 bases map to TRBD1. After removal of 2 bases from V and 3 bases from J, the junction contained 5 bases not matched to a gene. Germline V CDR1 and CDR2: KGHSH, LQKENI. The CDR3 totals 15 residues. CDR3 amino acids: CASSPSGGRTDTQYF. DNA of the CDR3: TGTGCCAGCTCACCATCAGGGGGACGAACAGATACGCAGTATTTT.

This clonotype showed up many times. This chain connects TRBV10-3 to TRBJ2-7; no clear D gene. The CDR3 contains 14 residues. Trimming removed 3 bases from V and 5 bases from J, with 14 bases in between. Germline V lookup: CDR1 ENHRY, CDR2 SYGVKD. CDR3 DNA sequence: TGTGCCATCAGTGACGGCGTAAAAGCCGACGAGCAGTACTTC. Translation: CAISDGVKADEQYF.

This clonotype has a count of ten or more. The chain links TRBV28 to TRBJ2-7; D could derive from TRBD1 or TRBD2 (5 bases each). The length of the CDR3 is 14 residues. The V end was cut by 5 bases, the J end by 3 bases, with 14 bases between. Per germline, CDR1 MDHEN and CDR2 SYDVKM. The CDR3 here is CASSALGTIYEQYF. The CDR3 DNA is TGTGCCAGCAGTGCTCTAGGGACCATCTACGAGCAGTACTTC. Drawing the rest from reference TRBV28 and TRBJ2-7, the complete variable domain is DVKVTQSSRYLVKRTGEKVFLECVQDMDHENMFWYRQDPGLGLRLIYFSYDVKMKEKGDIPEGYSVSREKKERFSLILESASTNQTSMYLCASSALGTIYEQYFGPGTRLTVT.

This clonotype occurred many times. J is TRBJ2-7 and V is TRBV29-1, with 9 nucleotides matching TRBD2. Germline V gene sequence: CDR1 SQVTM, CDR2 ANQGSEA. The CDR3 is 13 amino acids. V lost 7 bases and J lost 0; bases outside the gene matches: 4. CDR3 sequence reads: CSARTSDSYEQYF. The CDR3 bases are TGCAGCGCCCGGACTAGCGACTCCTACGAGCAGTACTTC.

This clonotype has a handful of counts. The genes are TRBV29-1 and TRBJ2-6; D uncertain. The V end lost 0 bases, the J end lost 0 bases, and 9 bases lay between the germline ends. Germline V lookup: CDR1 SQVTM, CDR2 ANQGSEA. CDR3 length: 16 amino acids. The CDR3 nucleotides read TGCAGCGTTGAAGATAACACCTCCTCTGGGGCCAACGTCCTGACTTTC. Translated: CSVEDNTSSGANVLTF. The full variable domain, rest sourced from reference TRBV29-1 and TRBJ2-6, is SAVISQKPSRDICQRGTSLTIQCQVDSQVTMMFWYRQQPGQSLTLIATANQGSEATYESGFVIDKFPISRPNLTFSTLTVSNMSPEDSSIYLCSVEDNTSSGANVLTFGAGSRLTVL.

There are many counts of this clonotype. CDR3 nucleotides: TGCAGTGCTAGAGATCCGAGCCCCAGCACAGATACGCAGTATTTT. This encodes CSARDPSPSTDTQYF. The chain has TRBV20-1 and TRBJ2-3; no firm D call. With 0 bases removed from V and 0 bases from J, the gap between germline ends came to 10 bases. The CDR3 is made up of 15 amino acids. In germline, CDR1 is DFQATT, CDR2 SNEGSKA (reference sequence).

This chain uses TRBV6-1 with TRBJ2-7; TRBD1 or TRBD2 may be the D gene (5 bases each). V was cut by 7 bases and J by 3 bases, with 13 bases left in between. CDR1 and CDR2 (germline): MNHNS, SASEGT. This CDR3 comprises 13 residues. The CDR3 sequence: CASTGLTVYEQYF. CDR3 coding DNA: TGTGCCAGCACCGGACTGACAGTCTACGAGCAGTACTTC.

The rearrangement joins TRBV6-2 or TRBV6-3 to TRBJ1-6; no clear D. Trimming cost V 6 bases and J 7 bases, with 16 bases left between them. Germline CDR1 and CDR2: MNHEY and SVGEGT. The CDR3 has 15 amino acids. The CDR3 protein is CASRGIGKTNSPLHF. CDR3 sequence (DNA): TGTGCCAGCAGGGGAATCGGGAAAACCAATTCACCCCTCCACTTT.

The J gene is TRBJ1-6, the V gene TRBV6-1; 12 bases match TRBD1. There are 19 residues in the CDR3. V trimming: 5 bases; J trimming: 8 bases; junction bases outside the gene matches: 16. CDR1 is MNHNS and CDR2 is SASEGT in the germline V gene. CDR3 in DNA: TGTGCCAGCAGTCCCCCCGGGACAGGGGGCGCTTCTTGGGATTCACCCCTCCACTTT. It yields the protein CASSPPGTGGASWDSPLHF.

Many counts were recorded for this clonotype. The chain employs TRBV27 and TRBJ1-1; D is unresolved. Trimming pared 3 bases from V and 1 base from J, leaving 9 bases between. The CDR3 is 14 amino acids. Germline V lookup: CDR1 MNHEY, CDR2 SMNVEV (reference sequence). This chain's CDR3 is CASSFHGPNTEAFF. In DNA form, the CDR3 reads TGTGCCAGCAGTTTCCACGGACCGAACACTGAAGCTTTCTTT.

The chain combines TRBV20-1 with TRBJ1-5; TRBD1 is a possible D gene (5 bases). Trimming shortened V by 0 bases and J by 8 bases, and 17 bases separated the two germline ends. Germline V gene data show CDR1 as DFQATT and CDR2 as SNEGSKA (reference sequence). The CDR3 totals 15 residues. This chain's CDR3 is CSARDPAQGREPQHF. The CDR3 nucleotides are TGCAGTGCTAGAGATCCGGCTCAGGGACGGGAGCCCCAGCATTTT.

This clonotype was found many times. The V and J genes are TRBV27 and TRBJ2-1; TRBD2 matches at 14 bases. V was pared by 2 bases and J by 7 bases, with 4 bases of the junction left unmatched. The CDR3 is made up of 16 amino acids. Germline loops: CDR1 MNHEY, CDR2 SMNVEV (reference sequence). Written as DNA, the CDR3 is TGTGCCAGCAGTTTAAGACTAGCGGGAGGGCTTAATGAGCAGTTCTTC. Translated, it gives CASSLRLAGGLNEQFF.

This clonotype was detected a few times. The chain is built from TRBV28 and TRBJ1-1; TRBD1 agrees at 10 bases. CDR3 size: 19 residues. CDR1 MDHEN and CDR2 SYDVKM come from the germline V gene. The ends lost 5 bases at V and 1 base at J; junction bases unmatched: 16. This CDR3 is CASSPFRRDRGGSNTEAFF. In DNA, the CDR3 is TGTGCCAGCAGTCCCTTCCGGAGGGACAGGGGAGGTTCGAACACTGAAGCTTTCTTT.

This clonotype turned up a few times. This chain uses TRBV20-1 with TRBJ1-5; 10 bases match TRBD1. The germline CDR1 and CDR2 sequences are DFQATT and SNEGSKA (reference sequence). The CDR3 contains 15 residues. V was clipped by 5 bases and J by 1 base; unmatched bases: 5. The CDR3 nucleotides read TGCAGTGCTTCCGGACAGGGGGGGAGCAATCAGCCCCAGCATTTT. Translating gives CSASGQGGSNQPQHF.

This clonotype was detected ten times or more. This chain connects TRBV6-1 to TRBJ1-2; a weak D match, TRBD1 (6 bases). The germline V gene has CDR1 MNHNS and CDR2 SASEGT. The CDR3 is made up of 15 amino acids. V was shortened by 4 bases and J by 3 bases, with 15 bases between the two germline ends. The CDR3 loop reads CASSGLTGWHYGYTF. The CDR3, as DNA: TGTGCCAGCAGTGGTCTCACAGGGTGGCACTATGGCTACACCTTC.

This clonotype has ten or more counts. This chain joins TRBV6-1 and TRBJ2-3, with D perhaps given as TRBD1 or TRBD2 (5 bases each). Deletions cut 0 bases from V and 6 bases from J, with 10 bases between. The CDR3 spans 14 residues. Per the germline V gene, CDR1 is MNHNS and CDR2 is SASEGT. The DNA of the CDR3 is TGTGCCAGCAGTGAAGCCGGTTGGGGGGATACGCAGTATTTT. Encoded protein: CASSEAGWGDTQYF.

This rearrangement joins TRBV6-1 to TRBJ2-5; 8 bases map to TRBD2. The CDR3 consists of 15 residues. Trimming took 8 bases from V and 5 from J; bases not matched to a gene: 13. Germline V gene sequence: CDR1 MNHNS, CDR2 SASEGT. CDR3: CASGQLADLRETQYF. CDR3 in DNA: TGTGCCAGCGGGCAACTAGCGGACCTCCGGGAGACCCAGTACTTC.

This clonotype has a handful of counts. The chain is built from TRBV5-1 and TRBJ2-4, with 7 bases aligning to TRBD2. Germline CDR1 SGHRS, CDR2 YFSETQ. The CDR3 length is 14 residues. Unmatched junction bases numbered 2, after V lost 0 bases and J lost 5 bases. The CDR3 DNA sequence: TGCGCCAGCAGCTTGGCCAGCGGGGAAAACATTCAGTACTTC. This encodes CASSLASGENIQYF.

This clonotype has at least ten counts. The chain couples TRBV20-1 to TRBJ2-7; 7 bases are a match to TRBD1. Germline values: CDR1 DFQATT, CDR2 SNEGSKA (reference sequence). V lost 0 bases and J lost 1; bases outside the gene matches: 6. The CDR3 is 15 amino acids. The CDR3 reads CSARDRQGGSYEQYF. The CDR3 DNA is TGCAGTGCTAGAGACCGACAGGGTGGATCCTACGAGCAGTACTTC.

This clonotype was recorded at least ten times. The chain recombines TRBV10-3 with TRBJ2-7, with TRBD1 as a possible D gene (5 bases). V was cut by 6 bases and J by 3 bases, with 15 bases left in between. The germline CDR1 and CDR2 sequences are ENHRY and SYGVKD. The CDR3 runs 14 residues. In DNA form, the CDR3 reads TGTGCCATCAGATCCAGGGATTTTAACTACGAGCAGTACTTC. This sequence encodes CAIRSRDFNYEQYF.